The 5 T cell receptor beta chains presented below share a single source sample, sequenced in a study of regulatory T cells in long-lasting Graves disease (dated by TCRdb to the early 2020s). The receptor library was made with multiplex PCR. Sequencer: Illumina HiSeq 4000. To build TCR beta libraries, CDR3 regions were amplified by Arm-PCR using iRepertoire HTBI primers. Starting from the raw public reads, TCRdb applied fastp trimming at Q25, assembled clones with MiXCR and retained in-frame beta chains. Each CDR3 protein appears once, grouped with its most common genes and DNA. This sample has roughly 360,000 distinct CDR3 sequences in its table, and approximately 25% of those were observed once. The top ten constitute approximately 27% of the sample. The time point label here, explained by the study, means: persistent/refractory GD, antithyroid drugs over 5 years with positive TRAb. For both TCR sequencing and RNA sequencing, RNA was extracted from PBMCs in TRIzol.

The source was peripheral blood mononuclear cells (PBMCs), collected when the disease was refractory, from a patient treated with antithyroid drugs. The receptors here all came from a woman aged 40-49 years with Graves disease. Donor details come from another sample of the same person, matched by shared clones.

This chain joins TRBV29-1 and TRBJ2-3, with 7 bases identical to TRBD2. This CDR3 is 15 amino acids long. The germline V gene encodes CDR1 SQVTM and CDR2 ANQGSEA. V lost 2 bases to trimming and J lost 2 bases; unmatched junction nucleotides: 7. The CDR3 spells CSVEFLGGDTDTQYF. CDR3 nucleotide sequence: TGCAGCGTTGAATTCTTGGGAGGGGACACAGATACGCAGTATTTT.

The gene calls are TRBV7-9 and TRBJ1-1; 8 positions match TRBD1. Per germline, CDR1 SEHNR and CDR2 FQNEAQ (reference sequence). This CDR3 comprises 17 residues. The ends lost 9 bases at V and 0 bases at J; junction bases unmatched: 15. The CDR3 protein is CASSKRGQGPMNTEAFF. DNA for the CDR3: TGTGCCAGTAGCAAAAGAGGACAGGGACCGATGAACACTGAAGCTTTCTTT. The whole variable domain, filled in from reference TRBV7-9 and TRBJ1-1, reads DTGVSQNPRHKITKRGQNVTFRCDPISEHNRLYWYRQTLGQGPEFLTYFQNEAQLEKSRLLSDRFSAERPKGSFSTLEIQRTEQGDSAMYLCASSKRGQGPMNTEAFFGQGTRLTVV.

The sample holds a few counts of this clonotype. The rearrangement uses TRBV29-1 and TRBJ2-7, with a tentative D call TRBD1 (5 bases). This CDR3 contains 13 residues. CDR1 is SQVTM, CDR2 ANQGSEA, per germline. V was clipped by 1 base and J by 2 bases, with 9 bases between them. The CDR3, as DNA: TGCAGCGTTGAAGCTGGACATACCTACGAGCAGTACTTC. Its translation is CSVEAGHTYEQYF.

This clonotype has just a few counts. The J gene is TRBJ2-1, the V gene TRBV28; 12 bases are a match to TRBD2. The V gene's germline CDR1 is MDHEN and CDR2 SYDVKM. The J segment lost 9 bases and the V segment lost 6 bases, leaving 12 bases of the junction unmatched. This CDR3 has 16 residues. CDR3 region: CASSLLLAGGSGEQFF. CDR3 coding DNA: TGTGCCAGCAGCTTGCTTCTAGCGGGAGGGTCGGGTGAGCAGTTCTTC.

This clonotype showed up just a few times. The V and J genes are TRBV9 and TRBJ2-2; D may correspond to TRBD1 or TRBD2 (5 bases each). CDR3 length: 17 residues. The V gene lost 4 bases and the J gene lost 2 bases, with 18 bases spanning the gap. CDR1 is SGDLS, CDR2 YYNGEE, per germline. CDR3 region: CASSPPTGRRNTGELFF. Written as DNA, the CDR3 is TGTGCCAGCAGCCCGCCGACGGGGCGGAGAAACACCGGGGAGCTGTTTTTT.